The 15 T cell receptor beta chains below come from one sample, sequenced in a study of cytomegalovirus exposure and HLA in healthy donors. Clones were sequenced by immunoSEQ multiplex PCR, and TCRdb holds only the in-frame ones, with some missing. The table includes 100,000 to 150,000 clones, 88% detected once. What was sequenced was PBMCs. The receptors derive from a man aged 25 to 40 in good health and CMV-seronegative.

V and J are TRBV6-5 and TRBJ2-7, with D perhaps TRBD1 (6 bases). V was pared by 6 bases and J by 7 bases, with 13 bases between. From germline, CDR1 is MNHEY and CDR2 SVGAGI. CDR3 size: 12 residues. The CDR3 region has the DNA TGTGCCAGCAGCGCGACAGGCGTTGAGCAGTACTTC. Amino acids: CASSATGVEQYF.

The rearrangement links TRBV7-9 to TRBJ2-7; a weak D match, TRBD1 (6 bases). Trimming stripped 6 bases from V and 1 base from J, with 10 bases between. Germline V gives CDR1 SEHNR, CDR2 FQNEAQ (reference sequence). CDR3 length equals 13 residues. The CDR3 DNA reads TGTGCCAGCAGACACGGACAGTCCTACGAGCAGTACTTC. This sequence encodes CASRHGQSYEQYF.

V gene TRBV9 combines with J gene TRBJ2-1, with D perhaps TRBD2 (6 bases). CDR1 and CDR2 from the germline V gene are SGDLS and YYNGEE. This CDR3 spans 15 amino acids. Trimming left V 0 bases short and J 7 bases short, with 14 bases between. Here the CDR3 reads CASSVGAGPGNEQFF. As DNA, the CDR3 is TGTGCCAGCAGCGTAGGGGCGGGACCTGGGAATGAGCAGTTCTTC.

This chain connects TRBV7-9 to TRBJ2-7; possibly TRBD1 for D (6 bases). From germline, CDR1 is SEHNR and CDR2 FQNEAQ (reference sequence). Between the trimmed V and J ends, which lost 6 bases and 3 bases, there was a span of 15 bases. This CDR3 region has 14 residues. The chain's CDR3 is CASRPTGSGYEQYF. As DNA, the CDR3 is TGTGCCAGCAGGCCCACAGGGTCGGGCTACGAGCAGTACTTC.

This clone was detected only a few times. The chain uses TRBV29-1 and TRBJ1-2; D ambiguous. CDR3 length: 11 residues. Germline V gene data show CDR1 as SQVTM and CDR2 as ANQGSEA. Trimming shortened V by 6 bases and J by 1 base, and 6 bases separated the two germline ends. For the CDR3, the DNA is TGCAGCGTCACGGGTAACTATGGCTACACCTTC. Protein sequence: CSVTGNYGYTF.

Only a few counts were recorded for this clone. V is TRBV13 and J is TRBJ1-2; the D is unclear. There are 13 residues in the CDR3. V lost 0 bases and J lost 7, with 9 bases in between. Germline V lookup: CDR1 PRHDT, CDR2 FYEKMQ (reference sequence). In nucleotides, the CDR3 is TGTGCCAGCAGCTTAGGCCGGAGTCCTGGCTACACCTTC. Residues: CASSLGRSPGYTF.

The rearrangement uses TRBV20-1 and TRBJ2-5; unclear D gene. Germline V gene sequence: CDR1 DFQATT, CDR2 SNEGSKA (reference sequence). V dropped 7 bases and J dropped 4 bases, with 10 bases sitting between them. The CDR3 totals 11 residues. CDR3 nucleotides: TGCAGTGTCCTTAACACAGAGACCCAGTACTTC. Its protein is CSVLNTETQYF.

The chain links TRBV6-6 to TRBJ1-5, with 9 bases identical to TRBD1. The CDR3 loop spans 15 amino acids. Per germline, CDR1 MNHNY and CDR2 SVGAGI (reference sequence). Germline trimming cut 5 bases from V and 4 bases from J; bases unmatched to any gene: 6. CDR3 sequence (DNA): TGTGCCAGCAGTCCCTGGGACAGGGAAAATCAGCCCCAGCATTTT. It is translated as CASSPWDRENQPQHF.

The chain combines TRBV11-3 with TRBJ2-3; a weak D match, TRBD1 (6 bases). Looked up from germline, CDR1 is SGHNT and CDR2 is YENEEA. The CDR3 spans 14 residues. V lost 5 bases and J 3 bases, leaving 12 bases between the germline ends. The CDR3 reads CASSGRTATDTQYF. In nucleotides, the CDR3 is TGTGCCAGCAGCGGACGGACAGCTACAGATACGCAGTATTTT.

This chain links TRBV29-1 with TRBJ1-1, with a weak D call TRBD1 (5 bases). This CDR3 is built from 14 residues. Germline assignment: CDR1 SQVTM and CDR2 ANQGSEA. V shed 7 bases and J shed 0 bases, with 15 bases lying between them. The CDR3 sequence: CSGHTGLMNTEAFF. CDR3 coding DNA: TGCAGCGGACACACGGGACTCATGAACACTGAAGCTTTCTTT. Supplemented by reference TRBV29-1 and TRBJ1-1, the full variable domain reads SAVISQKPSRDICQRGTSLTIQCQVDSQVTMMFWYRQQPGQSLTLIATANQGSEATYESGFVIDKFPISRPNLTFSTLTVSNMSPEDSSIYLCSGHTGLMNTEAFFGQGTRLTVV.

The chain couples TRBV19 to TRBJ2-2; D is uncertain. From germline, CDR1 is LNHDA and CDR2 SQIVND (reference sequence). The CDR3 is 14 amino acids. V lost 3 bases and J 5 bases, leaving 10 bases between the germline ends. This CDR3 is CASSILEITGELFF. The CDR3, as DNA: TGTGCCAGTAGTATTCTAGAGATAACCGGGGAGCTGTTTTTT.

The chain is built from TRBV10-3 and TRBJ1-2; D remains unclear. The CDR3 sequence is 12 residues long. The V gene's germline CDR1 is ENHRY and CDR2 SYGVKD. Between the trimmed V and J ends, which lost 3 bases and 5 bases, there was a span of 7 bases. The CDR3 here is CAISDRVYGYTF. CDR3 in DNA: TGTGCCATCAGTGACCGTGTATATGGCTACACCTTC.

The rearrangement joins TRBV4-1 to TRBJ1-4; possible D gene TRBD1, 5 bases. The V and J ends lost 6 bases and 2 bases respectively, with 10 bases between them. CDR3 size: 14 residues. Germline V lookup: CDR1 MGHRA, CDR2 YSYEKL. The CDR3: CASRAGFTNEKLFF. The CDR3 bases are TGCGCCAGCAGAGCAGGGTTCACTAATGAAAAACTGTTTTTT.

The chain recombines TRBV2 with TRBJ2-3; 8 bases fit TRBD2. The CDR3 runs to 16 residues. V gave up 6 bases and J gave up 3 bases; unmatched junction bases: 11. The germline V gene has CDR1 SNHLY and CDR2 FYNNEI. The CDR3 spells CASRLTGLDITDTQYF. The CDR3 DNA reads as TGTGCCAGCAGGCTTACGGGACTAGATATTACAGATACGCAGTATTTT.

The chain joins TRBV7-2 to TRBJ2-2; the D gene is possibly TRBD2 (5 bases). In germline, CDR1 is SGHTA, CDR2 FQGNSA. The CDR3 extends over 15 amino acids. Trimming took off 5 bases at V and 2 bases at J, with 12 bases between the two ends. CDR3 protein: CASSPTGRNTGELFF. The CDR3 DNA reads as TGTGCCAGCAGCCCGACGGGGAGAAACACCGGGGAGCTGTTTTTT. The variable domain in full, completed from reference TRBV7-2 and TRBJ2-2, reads GAGVSQSPSNKVTEKGKDVELRCDPISGHTALYWYRQSLGQGLEFLIYFQGNSAPDKSGLPSDRFSAERTGGSVSTLTIQRTQQEDSAVYLCASSPTGRNTGELFFGEGSRLTVL.